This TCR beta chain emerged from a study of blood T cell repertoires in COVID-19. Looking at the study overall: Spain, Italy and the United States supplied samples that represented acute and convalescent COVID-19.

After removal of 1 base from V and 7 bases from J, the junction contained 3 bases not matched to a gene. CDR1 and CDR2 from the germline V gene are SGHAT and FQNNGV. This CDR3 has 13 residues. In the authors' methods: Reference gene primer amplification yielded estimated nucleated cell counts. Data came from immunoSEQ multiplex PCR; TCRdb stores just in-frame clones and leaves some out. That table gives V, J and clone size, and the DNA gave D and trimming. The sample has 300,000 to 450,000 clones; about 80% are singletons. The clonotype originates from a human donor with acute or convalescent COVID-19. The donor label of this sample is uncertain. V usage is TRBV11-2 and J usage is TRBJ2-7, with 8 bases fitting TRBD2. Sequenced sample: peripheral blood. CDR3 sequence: CASSLAGGEEQYF. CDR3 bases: TGTGCCAGCAGCTTAGCGGGAGGGGAAGAGCAGTACTTC.